Listed below are T cell receptor beta chains from one sample, sequenced in a study of OX40 agonist ivuxolimab in advanced cancers. Method: immunoSEQ multiplex PCR; TCRdb's copy keeps in-frame clones and lacks some. This sample carries 30,000 to 45,000 clones, 86% of them seen once, and the ten largest clones take around 2.4%. The material sequenced was CD4+ or CD8+ T cells sorted from blood, taken in a trial of the OX40 agonist ivuxolimab. Source of these receptors: an adult with an advanced solid tumor such as melanoma, head and neck, liver or kidney cancer. Each CDR3 is given with its conserved first and last residue. D genes are given only for firm matches. For some rows the clone size is stated as once, few or many, or as a class when expanded; others skip it.

>TRBJ2-2|.|.|TRBV2
CASSFTGPAGELFF
TGTGCCAGCAGTTTTACAGGGCCTGCCGGGGAGCTGTTTTTT
>TRBJ1-2|.|TRBD1|TRBV5-6
CASTVLTGTGWGGYTF
TGTGCCAGCACCGTCCTTACGGGGACAGGGTGGGGTGGCTACACCTTC
>TRBJ2-3|few|.|TRBV18
CARPVNPIGADTQYF
TGTGCCAGACCCGTCAACCCCATCGGGGCAGATACGCAGTATTTT
>TRBJ1-3|.|.|TRBV4-3
CASSQVPGRGNTIYF
TGCGCCAGCAGCCAAGTTCCAGGGCGGGGAAACACCATATATTTT
>TRBJ1-6|few|.|TRBV7-2
CASSRDPGGSPLHF
TGTGCCAGCAGCAGAGACCCCGGGGGTTCACCCCTCCACTTT
>TRBJ1-1|few|.|TRBV5-6
CASSFIKRTRGRTEAFF
TGTGCCAGCAGCTTCATCAAACGGACAAGAGGAAGGACTGAAGCTTTCTTT
>TRBJ1-2|few|.|TRBV28
CASKLRGRYYGGYTF
TGTGCCAGCAAGTTAAGGGGCCGGTATTATGGCGGCTACACCTTC
>TRBJ1-2|.|.|TRBV18
CASSPGGTRYGYTF
TGTGCCAGCTCACCAGGAGGGACTAGGTATGGCTACACCTTC
>TRBJ1-6|.|TRBD1|TRBV30
CALGSGTEDSPLHF
TGTGCGCTGGGGTCCGGGACAGAGGATTCACCCCTCCACTTT
>TRBJ2-3|.|.|TRBV19
CASSGYGQGSTDTQYF
TGTGCCAGTAGTGGCTACGGGCAGGGAAGCACAGATACGCAGTATTTT
>TRBJ1-6|.|.|TRBV7-2
CASSSGYNSPLHF
TGTGCCAGCAGCTCGGGGTATAATTCACCCCTCCACTTT
>TRBJ2-5|.|.|TRBV7-9
CASSSTTIQETQYF
TGTGCCAGCAGCTCCACGACCATCCAAGAGACCCAGTACTTC
>TRBJ2-7|once|.|TRBV6-5
CASSYSQGPYEQYF
TGTGCCAGCAGTTACTCCCAGGGTCCCTACGAGCAGTACTTC
>TRBJ2-1|.|.|TRBV18
CASSPLGGRDNEQFF
TGTGCCAGCTCACCACTCGGGGGGCGAGACAATGAGCAGTTCTTC
>TRBJ2-1|.|TRBD1|TRBV6-1
CASSEDRDNEQFF
TGTGCCAGCAGTGAGGACAGGGATAATGAGCAGTTCTTC
>TRBJ1-1|.|TRBD1|TRBV14
CASSQGAKGPEAFF
TGTGCCAGCAGTCAGGGGGCTAAGGGCCCTGAAGCTTTCTTT
>TRBJ2-3|.|TRBD2|TRBV4-2
CASSQVQRGGVTDTQYF
TGTGCCAGCAGCCAAGTTCAGCGGGGGGGCGTGACAGATACGCAGTATTTT
>TRBJ2-7|.|TRBD1|TRBV5-6
CASSSERYITGGLYF
TGTGCCAGCAGCTCGGAACGATATATAACAGGGGGACTGTACTTC
>TRBJ1-3|.|.|TRBV6-1
CATIPRSSGNTIYF
TGTGCCACTATCCCGAGGAGCTCTGGAAACACCATATATTTT
>TRBJ1-2|.|TRBD1|TRBV27
CASSPYGQGGYGHTF
TGTGCCAGCAGTCCATACGGACAGGGCGGCTATGGCCACACCTTC
>TRBJ1-1|.|.|TRBV6-5
CASSYPGALNTEAFF
TGTGCCAGCAGTTACCCGGGGGCGCTTAACACTGAAGCTTTCTTT
>TRBJ2-1|.|.|TRBV20-1
CSARVYEQFF
TGCAGTGCTAGAGTTTATGAGCAGTTCTTC
>TRBJ1-3|.|.|TRBV5-1
CASSFDGTSGFSGNTIYF
TGCGCCAGCAGCTTCGACGGGACATCGGGTTTCTCTGGAAACACCATATATTTT
>TRBJ1-2|.|.|TRBV30
CAWSVLRGDFRGGDGYTF
TGTGCCTGGAGTGTACTTCGGGGAGATTTCAGGGGCGGCGATGGCTACACCTTC
>TRBJ1-2|.|TRBD1|TRBV25-1
CASSNRGRDGYTF
TGTGCCAGCAGTAACAGGGGGCGGGATGGCTACACCTTC
>TRBJ2-7|few|TRBD2|TRBV5-1
CASSLPASGDFSYEQYF
TGCGCCAGCAGCTTGCCGGCTAGCGGGGATTTCTCCTACGAGCAGTACTTC
>TRBJ2-3|.|TRBD2|TRBV13
CASSFGGLAGGRSTDTQYF
TGTGCCAGCAGCTTCGGGGGACTAGCGGGGGGCAGGAGCACAGATACGCAGTATTTT
>TRBJ2-7|.|TRBD1|TRBV10-3
CAISPRTGTFEQYF
TGTGCCATCAGTCCCCGGACAGGGACCTTCGAGCAGTACTTC
>TRBJ1-6|.|.|TRBV4-1
CASSQSIGGKNSPLHF
TGCGCCAGCAGCCAGTCTATTGGAGGGAAAAATTCACCCCTCCACTTT
>TRBJ2-7|few|.|TRBV27
CASSGVWGAEQYF
TGTGCCAGCAGTGGAGTCTGGGGCGCCGAGCAGTACTTC
>TRBJ2-7|.|TRBD1|TRBV23-1
CASSQSLVHRGSSYEQYF
TGCGCCAGCAGTCAATCGTTGGTACACAGGGGGAGCTCCTACGAGCAGTACTTC
>TRBJ2-5|.|.|TRBV7-3
CASSETYQETQYF
TGTGCCAGCAGCGAGACGTACCAAGAGACCCAGTACTTC